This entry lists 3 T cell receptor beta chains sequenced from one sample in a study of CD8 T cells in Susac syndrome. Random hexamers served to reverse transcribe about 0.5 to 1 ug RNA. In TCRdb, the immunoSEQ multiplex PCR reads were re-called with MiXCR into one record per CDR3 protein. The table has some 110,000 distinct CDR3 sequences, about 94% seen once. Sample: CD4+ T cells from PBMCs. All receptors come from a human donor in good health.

The CDR3 region has the DNA TGTGCTAGTGGCCCTTGGGACGCCTATGGCTACACCTTC. It translates to CASGPWDAYGYTF. The chain recombines TRBV12-5 with TRBJ1-2; D might be TRBD1 (5 bases). Germline V gene sequence: CDR1 LGHNT, CDR2 FRNRAP. This CDR3 has 13 amino acids. Trimming left V 6 bases short and J 4 bases short, with 12 bases between.

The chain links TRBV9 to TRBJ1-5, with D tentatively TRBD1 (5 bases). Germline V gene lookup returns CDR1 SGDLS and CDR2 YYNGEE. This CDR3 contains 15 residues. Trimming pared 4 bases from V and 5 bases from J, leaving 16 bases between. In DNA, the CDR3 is TGTGCCAGCAGCAAAGGAGCCATCAGGGATCAGCCCCAGCATTTT. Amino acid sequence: CASSKGAIRDQPQHF. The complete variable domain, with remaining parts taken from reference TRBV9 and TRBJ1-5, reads DSGVTQTPKHLITATGQRVTLRCSPRSGDLSVYWYQQSLDQGLQFLIQYYNGEERAKGNILERFSAQQFPDLHSELNLSSLELGDSALYFCASSKGAIRDQPQHFGDGTRLSIL.

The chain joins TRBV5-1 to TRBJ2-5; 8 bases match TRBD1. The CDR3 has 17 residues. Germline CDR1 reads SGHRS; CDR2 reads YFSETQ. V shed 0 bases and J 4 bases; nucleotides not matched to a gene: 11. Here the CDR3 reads CASSLARGTGKGETQYF. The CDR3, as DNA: TGCGCCAGCAGCTTGGCCCGCGGGACAGGAAAGGGAGAGACCCAGTACTTC.